The 3 T cell receptor beta chains reported below all come from one sample, sequenced in a study of breast tumors, draining lymph nodes, adjacent tissues (dated by TCRdb to the mid-2010s). The axillary draining lymph nodes of breast cancer patients were the source of the lymph node samples. Library generation was performed with multiplex PCR. For sequencing, an Illumina HiSeq 2000 was employed. TCRdb reprocessing: public reads trimmed at Q25 with fastp, clones called with MiXCR, in-frame beta chains kept. Every distinct CDR3 protein forms one entry, paired with its most common genes and DNA. Within this sample are 150,000 or so distinct CDR3 sequences, with about 34% of them counted one time only. Jointly, the top ten make up around 4% of the sample. Material: axillary lymph node tissue. Source of these receptors: a female donor with breast cancer. Some clones in this sample may be carry-over from other donors' samples.

The rearrangement joins TRBV10-3 to TRBJ2-3; TRBD2 matches 7 bases. J was trimmed by 6 bases and V by 3 bases; bases with no gene match: 15. This CDR3 region has 17 residues. Looked up from germline, CDR1 is ENHRY and CDR2 is SYGVKD. The CDR3 coding sequence is TGTGCCATCAGTGACTGGACTAGTCGTTACCACAGCGATACGCAGTATTTT. Its translation: CAISDWTSRYHSDTQYF.

On this clonotype itself: Being one base from a much bigger clone, this may be a read error. The V and J genes are TRBV11-2 and TRBJ1-2; D is unresolved. In germline, CDR1 is SGHAT, CDR2 FQNNGV. V gave up 5 bases and J gave up 8 bases, with 21 bases separating them. This CDR3 comprises 15 residues. The CDR3 DNA reads TGTGCCAGCAGCAGGAGTGAGGGCCCCTGGGGAGGCTACACCTTC. Protein sequence: CASSRSEGPWGGYTF.

In its sample, this clonotype was seen a few times. The chain joins TRBV5-1 to TRBJ1-1; possible D gene TRBD1, 5 bases. Trimming cost V 1 base and J 8 bases, with 15 bases left between them. CDR1 and CDR2 (germline): SGHRS, YFSETQ. The CDR3 runs 14 residues. The CDR3 region is CASSLFSKQEEAFF. The CDR3 DNA is TGCGCCAGCAGCTTGTTCAGCAAACAGGAGGAAGCTTTCTTT. Variable domain in full (rest from reference TRBV5-1 and TRBJ1-1): KAGVTQTPRYLIKTRGQQVTLSCSPISGHRSVSWYQQTPGQGLQFLFEYFSETQRNKGNFPGRFSGRQFSNSRSEMNVSTLELGDSALYLCASSLFSKQEEAFFGQGTRLTVV.